This T cell receptor beta chain was profiled in a study of T-cell memory formation after mild COVID-19. Turning to the study itself: Largely, TCR clusters stayed within a single donor. Findings and limits, study-wide: Day 15 to 85 contractors were CD4/CD8 balanced; later expanders leaned CD4+. Contracting clones localized mainly to CM and EM when CD4+ and mainly to EMRA when CD8+.

After 5'RACE with constant-segment primers, TCR alpha and TCR beta cDNA libraries carrying sample barcodes and UMIs were obtained. Each CDR3 protein gets one entry after TCRdb re-called the 5' RACE reads with MiXCR. The sample shows more than 350,000 distinct CDR3 sequences, roughly 21% of them seen only once. The V and J ends lost 2 bases and 6 bases respectively, with 12 bases between them. The length of the CDR3 is 15 residues. CDR1 is SGHNT, CDR2 YYREEE, per germline (reference sequence). Concerning this clonotype: Its target is not known.

The rearrangement joins TRBV5-4 to TRBJ1-6; perhaps TRBD1 as D (5 bases). The sequenced sample was PBMCs or a T cell subset sorted from them (not recorded which). The sequence was obtained from an adult woman who had mild COVID-19 (a few samples of this study predate the infection). Cell type and time point are not known. DNA of the CDR3: TGTGCCAGCAGCTTTAGTTCGGGGGGTAATTCACCCCTCCACTTT. Encoded protein: CASSFSSGGNSPLHF.